This TCR beta chain stems from a study of monozygotic twins with inflammatory bowel disease. Overall study results and limits: Varied immunosuppressive treatments among patients may have increased repertoire variability. Healthy co-twins had higher TCRbeta inverse Simpson diversity than their IBD twins. Discordant twins had repertoire similarity that did not differ from that of concordant twins, possibly from limited power.

With the 5' RACE reads reprocessed, TCRdb shows one record per CDR3 protein and no DNA. This sample's clone table lists approximately 390,000 distinct CDR3 sequences. There are 15 residues in the CDR3. Whole blood that had not undergone T cell sorting provided the isolated total RNA. In regard to this clonotype: Its specificity is unknown.

Sequencing was performed on blood. J is TRBJ2-1 and V is TRBV12-3 or TRBV12-4. The clonotype comes from a human donor with ulcerative colitis or Crohn's disease, or a healthy co-twin of an affected twin (not recorded which). CDR3 sequence reads: CASSPDSSSYNEQFF.